The clone carrying this T cell receptor beta chain was observed a handful of times. This sample was taken from a study of cytomegalovirus exposure and HLA in healthy donors. It was with 60 Vbeta and 13 Jbeta primers that the PCR ran. Repertoires were generated with immunoSEQ multiplex PCR, while TCRdb's copy carries only in-frame clones and drops some. The sample holds 110,000 or so clones, about 13% seen once. CDR3 length: 13 residues. CDR1 and CDR2 from the germline V gene are SEHNR and FQNEAQ (reference sequence). Deletions cut 3 bases from V and 7 bases from J, with 12 bases between. Sequencing was performed on PBMCs. This chain connects TRBV7-9 to TRBJ1-1; TRBD1 is a possible D gene (5 bases). This TCR was sampled from a man in his forties or fifties in good health and CMV-seropositive. CDR3 bases: TGTGCCAGCAGCTTGGATGTAAGGGGTGAAGCTTTCTTT. Translated, it gives CASSLDVRGEAFF.